The present entry profiles one TCR beta chain with its context. The target antigen is unknown. Germline V gene data show CDR1 as SGHRS and CDR2 as YFSETQ. The V and J ends lost 2 bases and 0 bases respectively, with 9 bases between them. This CDR3 is 15 amino acids long. The data derive from a study of CD8+ T cells in alopecia areata. Collected material from alopecia areata patients comprised lesional scalp punch biopsies and peripheral blood. It was from PBMCs that CD4+ and CD8+ T cells were sorted. Sequencing used cDNA as its template, made by extracting RNA and reverse transcribing it. Here immunoSEQ multiplex PCR was the method, and the copy in TCRdb shows in-frame clones only, minus some. The sample has around 60,000 clones, 40% to 50% seen once. General observations from the study: In patients, TCRs were shared less clearly than in mice, and HLA may possibly be involved. Greater clonality was observed in lesional scalp samples, especially alopecia totalis/universalis, versus normal scalp.

V and J are TRBV5-1 and TRBJ2-1, with D hard to call. The sample consisted of NKG2D-low CD8+ T cells sorted from blood. The receptor was derived from a human donor with alopecia areata. The DNA of the CDR3 is TGCGCCAGCAGCTTAACCAAGAGCTCCTACAATGAGCAGTTCTTC. Residues: CASSLTKSSYNEQFF.